This is a list of T cell receptor beta chains from one sample in a study of blood T cell repertoires in COVID-19. Measured with immunoSEQ multiplex PCR; TCRdb has only the in-frame clones, and not every one. The sample records under 85,000 clones, approximately 89% being singletons. The sequenced material came from peripheral blood. The receptors come from a man aged 80 or over with acute or convalescent COVID-19. Each CDR3 is given without its conserved first and last residue.

j_gene: TRBJ2-1; v_gene: TRBV14; CDR3aa: ASSGASSYNEQF
j_gene: TRBJ1-1; v_gene: TRBV19; CDR3aa: ASSRRGTEAF
j_gene: TRBJ1-2; v_gene: TRBV6-5; CDR3aa: ASSVDRVYGYT
j_gene: TRBJ2-5; v_gene: TRBV7-9; CDR3aa: ASSAQGQGAQETQY
j_gene: TRBJ2-7; v_gene: TRBV30; CDR3aa: AWGYLDSSYEQY
j_gene: TRBJ2-3; v_gene: TRBV7-2; CDR3aa: ASETSTDTQY
j_gene: TRBJ2-2; v_gene: TRBV4-3; CDR3aa: ASSQGLAGAGELF
j_gene: TRBJ1-1; v_gene: TRBV18; CDR3aa: ASSLGQNTEAF
j_gene: TRBJ2-6; v_gene: TRBV5-1; CDR3aa: ASSLGDRGPGANVLT
j_gene: TRBJ2-3; v_gene: TRBV5-1; CDR3aa: ASSRRDRDTDTQY
j_gene: TRBJ2-5; v_gene: TRBV5-1; CDR3aa: ASSLVLAGEETQY
j_gene: TRBJ2-5; v_gene: TRBV27; CDR3aa: ASSLDRSQETQY
j_gene: TRBJ1-4; v_gene: TRBV5-1; CDR3aa: ASSFSGVNEKLF
j_gene: TRBJ2-3; v_gene: TRBV9; CDR3aa: ASSVGGSGTDTQY
j_gene: TRBJ1-2; v_gene: TRBV7-2; CDR3aa: ASSGRQDRNYGYT
j_gene: TRBJ2-7; v_gene: TRBV11-3; CDR3aa: ASSVTSGSYEQY
j_gene: TRBJ1-2; v_gene: TRBV4-2; CDR3aa: ASSHDALNRARGYT
j_gene: TRBJ1-2; v_gene: TRBV3-1/TRBV3-2; CDR3aa: ASSQQTRGLGGYT